These 17 T cell receptor beta chains came from one sample sequenced in a study of blood T cell repertoires in COVID-19. Sequencing was performed with immunoSEQ multiplex PCR; in TCRdb, only in-frame clones are kept and a portion is missing. The table records under 350,000 clones, roughly 85% of them present only once. The sequenced material came from peripheral blood. Source of these receptors: a human donor in a cohort sampled during active COVID-19.

The gene calls are TRBV19 and TRBJ1-4, with D perhaps TRBD1 (6 bases). The CDR3 is 13 residues long. The germline V gene encodes CDR1 LNHDA and CDR2 SQIVND (reference sequence). Deletions cut 10 bases from V and 5 bases from J, with 14 bases between. This CDR3 reads CATRGQGNEKLFF. CDR3 sequence (DNA): TGTGCCACCCGCGGGCAGGGGAATGAAAAACTGTTTTTT.

The chain is built from TRBV19 and TRBJ1-5; D perhaps matches TRBD1 (5 bases). V lost 5 bases, J lost 0 bases, and 32 bases lay in between. This CDR3 has 22 residues. Looked up from germline, CDR1 is LNHDA and CDR2 is SQIVND (reference sequence). The CDR3 here is CASSPRTRGMRTGGNSNQPQHF. The CDR3 DNA is TGTGCCAGTAGTCCCCGGACAAGGGGCATGAGGACGGGAGGCAATAGCAATCAGCCCCAGCATTTT.

This chain joins TRBV10-1 and TRBJ1-1; 7 bases align to TRBD1. This CDR3 region has 16 residues. V trimming: 0 bases; J trimming: 3 bases; junction bases outside the gene matches: 7. From germline, CDR1 is WNHNN and CDR2 SYGVQD (reference sequence). CDR3 protein: CASSESKGAGDTEAFF. The CDR3 DNA reads TGCGCCAGCAGTGAGTCGAAGGGGGCAGGCGACACTGAAGCTTTCTTT.

This chain connects TRBV5-1 to TRBJ1-5; D is ambiguous. The CDR3 contains 14 residues. V was shortened by 0 bases and J by 2 bases, with 6 bases between the two germline ends. Germline V CDR1 and CDR2: SGHRS, YFSETQ. The CDR3 sequence is CASSLGYGNQPQHF. CDR3 bases: TGCGCCAGCAGCTTGGGTTATGGCAATCAGCCCCAGCATTTT.

V gene TRBV9 combines with J gene TRBJ2-1, with D possibly TRBD2 on 5 matching bases. The length of the CDR3 is 13 residues. Germline V gene lookup returns CDR1 SGDLS and CDR2 YYNGEE. V dropped 0 bases and J dropped 7 bases, with 8 bases sitting between them. The CDR3 protein is CASSVGTGNEQFF. The DNA for the CDR3 is TGTGCCAGCAGCGTAGGGACGGGAAATGAGCAGTTCTTC.

The V gene is TRBV7-9, the J gene TRBJ2-6; the D gene is possibly TRBD2 (5 bases). The CDR3 has 18 residues. The V gene's germline CDR1 is SEHNR and CDR2 FQNEAQ (reference sequence). Trimming took 4 bases from V and 0 from J, leaving 16 bases between them. The CDR3 region is CASSSPEGARSGANVLTF. Written as DNA, the CDR3 is TGTGCCAGCAGCTCCCCCGAGGGCGCCCGCTCTGGGGCCAACGTCCTGACTTTC.

The chain recombines TRBV5-1 with TRBJ1-1; D is ambiguous. CDR1 and CDR2 (germline): SGHRS, YFSETQ. Deletions cut 1 base from V and 10 bases from J, with 11 bases between. There are 12 residues in the CDR3. CDR3 in amino acids: CASSLSGDGAFF. The CDR3 region has the DNA TGCGCCAGCAGCTTGTCCGGGGATGGAGCTTTCTTT.

This clone was seen a few times. CDR3 coding DNA: TGTGCCAGTAGTACTGACAGGAGCTACGAGCAGTACTTC. Its protein is CASSTDRSYEQYF. The rearrangement links TRBV19 to TRBJ2-7; D perhaps matches TRBD1 (6 bases). The CDR3 consists of 13 residues. Germline V gene lookup returns CDR1 LNHDA and CDR2 SQIVND (reference sequence). V dropped 4 bases and J dropped 3 bases, with 10 bases sitting between them.

The chain links TRBV5-6 to TRBJ1-3; possible D gene TRBD1, 5 bases. This CDR3 has 17 residues. CDR1 is SGHDT and CDR2 is YYEEEE in the germline V gene. Trimming pared 4 bases from V and 0 bases from J, leaving 17 bases between. The CDR3 coding sequence is TGTGCCAGCAGCCCACGGACACTAACCATCTCTGGAAACACCATATATTTT. Protein sequence: CASSPRTLTISGNTIYF.

The rearrangement uses TRBV5-1 and TRBJ1-2; 8 bases are shared with TRBD1. This CDR3 has 13 residues. Germline V gene sequence: CDR1 SGHRS, CDR2 YFSETQ. V gave up 6 bases and J gave up 8 bases; unmatched junction bases: 9. DNA for the CDR3: TGCGCCAGCAACAGGGGGGAGAGGGACGGCTACACCTTC. It specifies CASNRGERDGYTF.

The chain is built from TRBV29-1 and TRBJ1-2; perhaps TRBD1 as D (6 bases). CDR1 and CDR2 from the germline V gene are SQVTM and ANQGSEA. The ends were cut back, 7 bases at V and 8 bases at J, with 14 bases in the middle. The CDR3 runs to 11 residues. The CDR3 nucleotides are TGCAGCGGGCAGGGGTTCGGGGGCTACACCTTC. Translated, it gives CSGQGFGGYTF.

The chain links TRBV25-1 to TRBJ1-2, with TRBD1 identical over 7 bases. Germline assignment: CDR1 MGHDK and CDR2 SYGVNS. CDR3 length: 13 amino acids. Unmatched junction bases numbered 7, after V lost 8 bases and J lost 4 bases. The DNA of the CDR3 is TGTGCCAGCCGCCCGACAGGGTCCTATGGCTACACCTTC. Amino acid sequence: CASRPTGSYGYTF.

This clone was seen more than once but under ten times. The chain couples TRBV10-3 to TRBJ1-6; a weak D match, TRBD1 (5 bases). The CDR3 extends over 13 amino acids. CDR1 and CDR2 from the germline V gene are ENHRY and SYGVKD. V was clipped by 2 bases and J by 9 bases, with 8 bases between them. The CDR3 nucleotides read TGTGCCATCAGTGAGGGGGCACGTTCACCCCTCCACTTT. Encoded protein: CAISEGARSPLHF.

The gene calls are TRBV5-1 and TRBJ2-7; 7 bases are a match to TRBD1. The germline V gene encodes CDR1 SGHRS and CDR2 YFSETQ. There are 14 residues in the CDR3. The junction had 8 bases not matched to a gene; V was cut back by 4 bases and J by 4 bases. CDR3 DNA: TGCGCCAGCAGCCTACAGGGGTTCGATTACGAGCAGTACTTC. This translates into CASSLQGFDYEQYF.

This chain uses TRBV5-8 with TRBJ2-7, with TRBD2 matching 7 bases. The CDR3 loop spans 14 amino acids. With 2 bases clipped from V and 9 bases from J, the junction kept 11 bases outside the gene matches. CDR1 is SGHTS, CDR2 YDEGEE, per germline. The CDR3 coding sequence is TGTGCCAGCAGCTTCCCTTGGGGGGGGGACGGGCAGTACTTC. Translated, it gives CASSFPWGGDGQYF.

In its sample, this clone was seen once. The CDR3 here is CASSFGGLRTEAFF. In DNA form, the CDR3 reads TGTGCCAGCAGTTTCGGGGGGCTCAGGACTGAAGCTTTCTTT. The rearrangement links TRBV27 to TRBJ1-1, with a weak D call TRBD1 (6 bases). CDR1 and CDR2 from the germline V gene are MNHEY and SMNVEV (reference sequence). The CDR3 has 14 residues. The V and J ends lost 3 bases and 5 bases respectively, with 13 bases between them.

This clone was seen a handful of times. The chain has TRBV5-4 and TRBJ2-1; 7 nucleotides agree with TRBD2. Germline CDR1 is SGHNT and CDR2 is YYREEE (reference sequence). CDR3 size: 15 residues. V shed 2 bases and J 4 bases; nucleotides not matched to a gene: 6. In DNA, the CDR3 is TGTGCCAGCAGCTTTCCTAGCGGTCTTTACAATGAGCAGTTCTTC. Its translation is CASSFPSGLYNEQFF. The complete variable domain, with remaining parts taken from reference TRBV5-4 and TRBJ2-1, reads ETGVTQSPTHLIKTRGQQVTLRCSSQSGHNTVSWYQQALGQGPQFIFQYYREEENGRGNFPPRFSGLQFPNYSSELNVNALELDDSALYLCASSFPSGLYNEQFFGPGTRLTVL.